This T cell receptor (beta chain) was captured in a study of T cells in Graves' hyperthyroidism and ophthalmopathy. Ophthalmopathy patients all had a Clinical Activity Score of at least 3, a NOSPECS grade of at least 4 and disease under 3 months old. Investigators excluded patients with uncontrolled infection, other autoimmune disease, pregnancy or lactation. PBMCs stemmed from approximately 9.1 ml fresh peripheral blood. As regards this clonotype: Its antigen is currently unknown.

TCR beta CDR3 regions were amplified from RNA transcripts. The HTBI primer set was used in a first-round RT-PCR of the TCR CDR3. MiXCR, run by TCRdb on the multiplex PCR reads, gives a single entry per CDR3 protein. The data contain more than 300,000 distinct CDR3 sequences, less than 20% of them singletons. Overall study results and limits: A model using 13 V-J features told ophthalmopathy apart from stable hyperthyroidism.

The TCR comes from a man between 18 and 35 years old with Graves' ophthalmopathy. Source material: blood.

CDR3 region: CASSQDGEAYNEQFF. CDR3 DNA sequence: TGTGCCAGCAGTCAGGACGGAGAGGCCTACAATGAGCAGTTCTTC. The chain combines TRBV6-1 with TRBJ2-1, with no clear D. Germline V gene lookup returns CDR1 MNHNS and CDR2 SASEGT. CDR3 size: 15 residues. V dropped 5 bases and J dropped 2 bases, with 13 bases sitting between them.